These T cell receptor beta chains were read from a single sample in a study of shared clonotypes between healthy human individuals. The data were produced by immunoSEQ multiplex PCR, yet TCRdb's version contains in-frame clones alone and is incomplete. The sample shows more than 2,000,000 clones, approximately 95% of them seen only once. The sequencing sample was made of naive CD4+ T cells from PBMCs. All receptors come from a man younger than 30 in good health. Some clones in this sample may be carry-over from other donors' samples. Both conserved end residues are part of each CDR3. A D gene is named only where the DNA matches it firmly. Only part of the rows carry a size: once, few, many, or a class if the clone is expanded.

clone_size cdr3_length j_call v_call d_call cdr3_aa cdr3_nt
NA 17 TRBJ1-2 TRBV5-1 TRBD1 CASSLASTGGGDYGYTF TGCGCCAGCAGCTTGGCCTCCACAGGGGGTGGCGACTATGGCTACACCTTC
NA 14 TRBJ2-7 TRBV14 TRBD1 CASSHGQGYFEQYF TGTGCCAGCAGCCACGGACAGGGGTATTTCGAGCAGTACTTC
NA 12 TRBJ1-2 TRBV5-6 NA CASSLTGLGYTF TGTGCCAGCAGCTTGACAGGGTTGGGCTACACCTTC
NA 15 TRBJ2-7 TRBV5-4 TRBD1 CASSTGQGGPYEQYF TGTGCCAGCAGCACGGGACAGGGGGGCCCCTACGAGCAGTACTTC
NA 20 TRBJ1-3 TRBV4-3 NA CASSQALIQGLTGSGNTIYF TGCGCCAGCAGCCAAGCTTTAATACAGGGACTCACAGGGTCTGGAAACACCATATATTTT
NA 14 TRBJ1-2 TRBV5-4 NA CASSPGTENYGYTF TGTGCCAGCAGCCCAGGGACGGAAAATTATGGCTACACCTTC
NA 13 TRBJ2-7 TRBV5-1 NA CASSLEVSYEQYF TGCGCCAGCAGCTTGGAGGTCTCCTACGAGCAGTACTTC
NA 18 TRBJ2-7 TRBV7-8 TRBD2 CASSLGRTSGGGSYEQYF TGTGCCAGCAGCTTAGGGCGGACTAGCGGGGGCGGATCCTACGAGCAGTACTTC
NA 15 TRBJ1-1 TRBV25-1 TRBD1 CASSEYQGARAKAFF TGTGCCAGCAGTGAATATCAGGGGGCGAGGGCGAAAGCTTTCTTT
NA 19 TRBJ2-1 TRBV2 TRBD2 CASSGYGLAALSSYNEQFF TGTGCCAGCAGTGGTTATGGACTAGCGGCCCTTAGCTCCTACAATGAGCAGTTCTTC
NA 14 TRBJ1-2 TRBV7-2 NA CASSLAPPDIGYTF TGTGCCAGCAGCCTCGCGCCTCCGGATATCGGCTACACCTTC
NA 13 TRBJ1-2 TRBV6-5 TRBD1 CASREGQSYGYTF TGTGCCAGCAGAGAGGGACAGAGCTATGGCTACACCTTC
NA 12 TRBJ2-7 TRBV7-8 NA CASSFLAYEQYF TGTGCCAGCAGCTTTTTGGCCTACGAGCAGTACTTC
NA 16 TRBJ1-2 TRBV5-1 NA CASGPGQPAGDYGYTF TGCGCCAGTGGCCCCGGACAGCCCGCGGGGGACTATGGCTACACCTTC
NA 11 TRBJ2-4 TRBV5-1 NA CASSLGRFVHF TGCGCCAGCAGCTTGGGTCGTTTTGTCCACTTC
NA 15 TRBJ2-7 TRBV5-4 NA CASSLQGTRGREQYF TGTGCCAGCAGCTTGCAAGGGACCAGGGGGAGGGAGCAGTACTTC
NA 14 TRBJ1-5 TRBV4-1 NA CASSPTLVNQPQHF TGCGCCAGCAGCCCAACCCTCGTTAATCAGCCCCAGCATTTT
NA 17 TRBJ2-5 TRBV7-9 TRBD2 CASGWTSGRGGQETQYF TGTGCCAGCGGGTGGACTAGCGGGAGGGGAGGCCAAGAGACCCAGTACTTC
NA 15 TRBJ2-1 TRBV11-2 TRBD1 CASSLERTGNNEQFF TGTGCCAGCAGCTTAGAGAGGACAGGGAACAATGAGCAGTTCTTC
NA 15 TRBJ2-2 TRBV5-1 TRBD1 CASSLGQGNTGELFF TGCGCCAGCAGCCTCGGACAGGGTAACACCGGGGAGCTGTTTTTT
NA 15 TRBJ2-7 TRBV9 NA CASSARGDRAYEQYF TGTGCCAGCAGCGCGCGGGGGGACAGGGCTTACGAGCAGTACTTC
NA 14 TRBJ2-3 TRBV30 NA CAWSFGGDTDTQYF TGTGCCTGGAGTTTCGGCGGAGACACAGATACGCAGTATTTT
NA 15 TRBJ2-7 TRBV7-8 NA CASSHLGAHPGEQYF TGTGCCAGCAGTCACCTGGGAGCCCATCCGGGGGAGCAGTACTTC
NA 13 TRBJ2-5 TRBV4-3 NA CASSQDERETQYF TGCGCCAGCAGCCAAGACGAACGAGAGACCCAGTACTTC
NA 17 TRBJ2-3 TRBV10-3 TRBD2 CAITQRGTSGEQDTQYF TGTGCCATCACCCAGAGGGGGACTAGCGGGGAACAAGATACGCAGTATTTT
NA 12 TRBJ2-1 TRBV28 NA CASSWAYNEQFF TGTGCCAGCAGTTGGGCCTACAATGAGCAGTTCTTC
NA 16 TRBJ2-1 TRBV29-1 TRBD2 CSVEYGTSATYNEQFF TGCAGCGTTGAATACGGGACTAGCGCTACCTACAATGAGCAGTTCTTC
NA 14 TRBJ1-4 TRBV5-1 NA CASSLSSTNEKLFF TGCGCCAGCAGCTTGAGTAGCACTAATGAAAAACTGTTTTTT
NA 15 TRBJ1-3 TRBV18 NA CASSPRGISGNTIYF TGTGCCAGCTCACCACGTGGGATCTCTGGAAACACCATATATTTT
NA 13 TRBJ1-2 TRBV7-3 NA CASSPGGVGGYTF TGTGCCAGCAGCCCCGGGGGGGTAGGTGGCTACACCTTC
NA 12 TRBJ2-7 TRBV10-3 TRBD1 CAISDRGNEQYF TGTGCCATCTCGGACAGGGGTAACGAGCAGTACTTC
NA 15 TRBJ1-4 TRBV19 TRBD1 CASSQGTGGNEKLFF TGTGCCAGTAGCCAAGGGACAGGGGGTAATGAAAAACTGTTTTTT
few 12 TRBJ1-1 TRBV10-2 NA CASSDSGAEAFF TGCGCCAGCAGTGATTCCGGAGCTGAAGCTTTCTTT
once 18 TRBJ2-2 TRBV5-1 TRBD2 CASSPPGLAGVNTGELFF TGCGCCAGCAGCCCTCCGGGACTAGCGGGAGTGAACACCGGGGAGCTGTTTTTT
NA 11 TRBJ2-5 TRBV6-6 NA CASSPQETQYF TGTGCCAGCAGCCCACAAGAGACCCAGTACTTC
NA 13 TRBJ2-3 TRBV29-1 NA CSVLGQFTDTQYF TGCAGCGTTCTAGGCCAATTCACAGATACGCAGTATTTT
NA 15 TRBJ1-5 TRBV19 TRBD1 CATSITGGFDQPQHF TGTGCCACTAGTATTACAGGGGGCTTCGATCAGCCCCAGCATTTT